These 20 T cell receptor beta chains originate from one sample sequenced in a study of TET2 disruption in CD19-targeted CAR T cells. These receptors' antigens are unknown. Only in-frame clones appear in the TCRdb table, and some are missing; sequencing was by immunoSEQ multiplex PCR. This table holds about 26,000 clones. The treatment: autologous CTL019 cells: CD19 CAR with 4-1BB and CD3 zeta domains. Sequenced here: CD8- CAR+ T cells sorted from cultured blood T cells, sampled for CD19 CAR T cell therapy. Subset: CD8-negative CAR-positive T cells from the infusion product. Source of these receptors: a man between 65 and 79 years old with chronic lymphocytic leukemia.

Comments on this clone: The CDR3 end falls 3 residues outside the read, so it is completed with the germline J gene. The rearrangement joins TRBV7-8 to TRBJ2-1, with 8 bases matching TRBD1. CDR1 and CDR2 (germline): SGHVS, FQNEAQ. Trimming removed 5 bases from V and 8 bases from J; junction bases left unmatched: 8. CDR3 length: 14 residues. The CDR3 here is CASSTRTGQDEQFF. The covered CDR3 bases are TGTGCCAGCAGCACGCGGACAGGGCAGGATGAG.

Concerning this clone: Relative to the germline gene, one junction end is altered; a read error may explain this. The DNA ends 3 residues before the CDR3 does, and the rest of the CDR3 is filled in from the germline J gene. The chain uses TRBV7-9 and TRBJ2-7; maybe TRBD2 (6 bases). The CDR3 contains 11 residues. Germline lookup yields CDR1 SEHNR and CDR2 FQNEAQ (reference sequence). The CDR3 DNA, read in part, is TGTTCCAGCCCCCGGGGGAGCGAG. The encoded protein is CSSPRGSE. The full CDR3 reads CSSPRGSEQYF.

Regarding this clone: Sequencing ends 3 residues short of the CDR3 end; the germline J gene provides the rest. J is TRBJ1-2 and V is TRBV7-8, with a tentative D call TRBD1 (5 bases). CDR3 size: 16 residues. Deletions cut 0 bases from V and 4 bases from J, with 15 bases between. Germline values: CDR1 SGHVS, CDR2 FQNEAQ. The sequenced part of the CDR3 DNA is TGTGCCAGCAGCTTAGCGAGGGCAGGGATTGGCTATGGC. Its protein product is CASSLARAGIGYG. In full, the CDR3 reads CASSLARAGIGYGYTF.

Concerning this clone itself: The sequenced fragment ends 3 residues before the CDR3 boundary, so the rest is inferred from the germline J gene. V usage is TRBV19 and J usage is TRBJ1-4; 9 bases map to TRBD1. With V trimmed by 6 bases and J by 2 bases, 7 bases remained unmatched. The length of the CDR3 is 16 residues. The germline V gene has CDR1 LNHDA and CDR2 SQIVND (reference sequence). Incomplete CDR3 DNA: TGTGCCAGTAGCCTACAGGGGGCATCGACTAATGAAAAA. This translates into CASSLQGASTNEK. The complete CDR3 sequence is CASSLQGASTNEKLFF.

Comments on this clone: The read falls 3 residues short of the CDR3 end, and the missing part is taken from the germline J gene. This chain connects TRBV7-3 to TRBJ2-3; 9 bases agree with TRBD2. V dropped 5 bases and J dropped 5; count of bases not matched to a gene: 11. The CDR3 extends over 16 amino acids. Germline CDR1 SGHTA, CDR2 FQGTGA. The sequenced part of the CDR3 DNA is TGTGCCAGCAGCCTAGCGGGGCTGAGCGGTGGAGATACG. Its translation: CASSLAGLSGGDT. The full-length CDR3 reads as CASSLAGLSGGDTQYF. Based on the CDR3 plus reference TRBV7-3 and TRBJ2-3, the full variable domain is GAGVSQTPSNKVTEKGKYVELRCDPISGHTALYWYRQSLGQGPEFLIYFQGTGAADDSGLPNDRFFAVRPEGSVSTLKIQRTERGDSAVYLCASSLAGLSGGDTQYFGPGTRLTVL.

A note on this clone: A junction boundary mismatches the germline segment, possibly from a read error. The CDR3 extends 3 residues past the end of the read, so its final part is completed from the germline J gene. The sample has other DNA sequences that encode this CDR3 too. This rearrangement joins TRBV20-1 to TRBJ1-3; 8 bases fit TRBD1. The CDR3 length is 12 residues. Germline CDR1 DFQATT, CDR2 SNEGSKA (reference sequence). CDR3 amino acids: CSASGQGNTIYF. The sequenced part of the CDR3 DNA is TGCAGTGCCTCAGGACAGGGAAACACT.

With respect to this clone: The read halts 3 residues ahead of the CDR3 end, with the missing end drawn from the germline J gene. The gene calls are TRBV7-9 and TRBJ1-4; a possible D gene is TRBD1 (5 bases). The CDR3 sequence is 15 residues long. Trimming left V 5 bases short and J 4 bases short, with 14 bases between. Germline assignment: CDR1 SEHNR and CDR2 FQNEAQ (reference sequence). CDR3 residues: CASSEIGAGNEKLFF. The DNA read from the CDR3 is TGTGCCAGCAGCGAAATAGGGGCTGGTAATGAAAAA.

Comments on this clone: Read data end 3 residues before the CDR3 end; the end is taken from the germline J gene. The chain recombines TRBV3-1 (or the pseudogene TRBV3-2) with TRBJ1-3; D is unclear. This CDR3 has 16 amino acids. From germline, CDR1 is LGHDT and CDR2 YNNKEL (reference sequence). With 1 base removed from V and 0 bases from J, the gap between germline ends came to 10 bases. CDR3 loop: CASSQGGPDSGNTIYF. CDR3 bases read: TGTGCCAGCAGCCAAGGAGGGCCAGACTCTGGAAACACC.

CDR3 DNA (partial): TGTGCCAGCAGCCCGGGGGGGAACACCGGGGAG. This codes for CASSPGGNTGE. The complete CDR3 sequence is CASSPGGNTGELFF. This chain joins TRBV4-2 and TRBJ2-2; 7 bases agree with TRBD2. The read terminates 3 residues before the CDR3 end, so the remaining end is supplied by the germline J gene. The CDR3 runs to 14 residues. J was trimmed by 1 base and V by 4 bases; bases with no gene match: 0. The V gene's germline CDR1 is LGHNA and CDR2 YNFKEQ.

This clone is identified as medium-sized from frequency. The read falls 3 residues short of the CDR3 end, and the missing part is taken from the germline J gene. V and J are TRBV7-9 and TRBJ2-2; TRBD1 aligns across 7 bases. The CDR3 consists of 15 residues. V was pared by 7 bases and J by 1 base, with 6 bases of the junction left unmatched. Germline-derived CDR1 and CDR2 are SEHNR and FQNEAQ (reference sequence). This chain's CDR3 is CASTLDRVNTGELFF. The DNA read from the CDR3 is TGTGCCAGCACCCTCGACAGGGTGAACACCGGGGAG.

Notes on this clone: The CDR3 end lies 3 residues beyond the end of the read and is filled in from the germline J gene. Other nucleotide sequences in the sample specify the same CDR3. The chain joins TRBV20-1 to TRBJ1-2, with D tentatively TRBD1 (5 bases). This CDR3 has 15 residues. From germline, CDR1 is DFQATT and CDR2 SNEGSKA (reference sequence). V was pared by 6 bases and J by 4 bases, with 21 bases between. The DNA read from the CDR3 is TGCAGTGCCGACACCGACTCGCAGGGTAGCTATGGC. Its translation: CSADTDSQGSYG. The complete CDR3 reads CSADTDSQGSYGYTF.

Notes on this clone: The CDR3 is cut off 3 residues early in the read; its end comes from the germline J gene. The chain joins TRBV28 to TRBJ1-5, with 8 bases aligning to TRBD1. Germline V gives CDR1 MDHEN, CDR2 SYDVKM. This CDR3 region has 19 residues. V lost 2 bases to trimming and J lost 0 bases; unmatched junction nucleotides: 12. CDR3 residues: CASSLGAGGPTRSNQPQHF. The sequenced CDR3 bases are TGTGCCAGCAGTTTAGGCGCAGGGGGCCCAACCCGTAGCAATCAGCCC.

As to this clone: The read comes to an end 3 residues before the CDR3 does, leaving the germline J gene to fill in the end. The chain carries TRBV7-2 and TRBJ2-4; 7 positions match TRBD1. The CDR3 length is 14 residues. From germline, CDR1 is SGHTA and CDR2 FQGNSA. The DNA read from the CDR3 is TGTGCCAGCAGCCCTATACAGGGGTTGGATGGT. This encodes CASSPIQGLDG. The entire CDR3 is CASSPIQGLDGQYF.

Details on this clone: With the read ending 3 residues before the CDR3 end, the germline J gene is used to fill in that end. V and J are TRBV19 and TRBJ1-1; the D gene is possibly TRBD1 (5 bases). The CDR3 extends over 16 amino acids. Germline V lookup: CDR1 LNHDA, CDR2 SQIVND (reference sequence). Partial CDR3 DNA: TGTGCCAGTAGTATAGCCGCTAGCGGGGGGGTAAAGACC. As protein: CASSIAASGGVKT. The complete CDR3 protein is CASSIAASGGVKTAFF.

Turning to this clone: The read is 3 residues too short to cover the CDR3 end, so that end is filled in from the germline J gene. V usage is TRBV19 and J usage is TRBJ1-2, with D unclear. Germline V CDR1 and CDR2: LNHDA, SQIVND (reference sequence). This CDR3 is built from 15 residues. The part of the CDR3 DNA that was read is TGTGCCAGTAGTATGTTTCCCCAAAGCTCCTACGAC. It specifies CASSMFPQSSYD. Given in full, the CDR3 is CASSMFPQSSYDYTF.

About this clone itself: The CDR3 end lies 3 residues beyond the end of the read and is filled in from the germline J gene. The gene calls are TRBV20-1 and TRBJ2-3; no reliable D call. This CDR3 has 12 residues. Germline assignment: CDR1 DFQATT and CDR2 SNEGSKA (reference sequence). This CDR3 reads CSANGDDKTQYF. The part of the CDR3 DNA that was read is TGCAGTGCCAATGGAGACGACAAGACG.

About this clone itself: The read halts 3 residues ahead of the CDR3 end, with the missing end drawn from the germline J gene. The chain links TRBV11-2 to TRBJ1-1; possibly TRBD1 for D (5 bases). The CDR3 is 14 residues long. The germline CDR1 and CDR2 sequences are SGHAT and FQNNGV. CDR3: CASSLDRAGRGAFF. The DNA read from the CDR3 is TGTGCCAGCAGCTTAGATAGGGCAGGGAGAGGA.

A note on this clone: The junction does not match germline at one end; this may be a read error. This specimen includes other DNA sequences encoding the same CDR3. CDR3 residues: CASSPARQGPGNTIYF. The DNA read from the CDR3 is TGTGCCAGCTCACCCGCCAGACAGGGGCCTGGAAACACT. The J gene is TRBJ1-3, the V gene TRBV18; 8 bases line up with TRBD1. The CDR3 end lies 3 residues beyond the end of the read and is filled in from the germline J gene. This CDR3 contains 16 residues. Germline V gene sequence: CDR1 KGHSH, CDR2 LQKENI.

Note on this clone: The read comes to an end 3 residues before the CDR3 does, leaving the germline J gene to fill in the end. The J gene is TRBJ2-7, the V gene TRBV20-1; perhaps TRBD1 as D (6 bases). The CDR3 consists of 13 residues. With 2 bases removed from V and 2 bases from J, the gap between germline ends came to 10 bases. CDR1 is DFQATT and CDR2 is SNEGSKA in the germline V gene (reference sequence). The sequenced part of the CDR3 DNA is TGCAGTGCTAGATCTACAGGGACCTACGAG. This codes for CSARSTGTYE. The entire CDR3 sequence reads CSARSTGTYEQYF.

The CDR3 sequence is CAARGGDQPQHF. The part of the CDR3 DNA that was read is TGTGCCGCCAGGGGTGGGGATCAGCCC. The chain recombines TRBV10-3 with TRBJ1-5; tentatively, D is TRBD1 (6 bases). The missing CDR3 end, 3 residues past where the read stops, is filled in from the germline J gene. The germline V gene encodes CDR1 ENHRY and CDR2 SYGVKD. CDR3 length: 12 amino acids. Trimming removed 11 bases from V and 5 bases from J, with 13 bases in between.